The clone carrying this T cell receptor (beta chain) was seen only once. Original processing methods: It was from reference gene primer amplification that nucleated cell counts were estimated. Generated by immunoSEQ multiplex PCR, the TCRdb table keeps only in-frame clones and is missing some. That table furnishes V, J and clone size, whereas the DNA furnished D and trimming. Here the sample spans about 220,000 clones, roughly 80% being singletons. The data originate from a study of blood T cell repertoires in COVID-19. Study information: The samples span acute and convalescent COVID-19 from the United States, Italy and Spain. In each case, the material was cDNA or gDNA derived from T cells, B-cell-depleted T cells, or PBMCs.

Trimming took 2 bases from V and 4 from J, leaving 6 bases between them. The CDR3 contains 13 residues. Germline loops: CDR1 SGHTA, CDR2 FQGNSA. The sequenced sample was peripheral blood. The chain joins TRBV7-2 to TRBJ1-5; tentative D call: TRBD1 (5 bases). The TCR originated in a human donor in a cohort sampled during active COVID-19. CDR3: CASSLQGNQPQHF. The DNA for the CDR3 is TGTGCCAGCAGCTTACAGGGAAATCAGCCCCAGCATTTT.